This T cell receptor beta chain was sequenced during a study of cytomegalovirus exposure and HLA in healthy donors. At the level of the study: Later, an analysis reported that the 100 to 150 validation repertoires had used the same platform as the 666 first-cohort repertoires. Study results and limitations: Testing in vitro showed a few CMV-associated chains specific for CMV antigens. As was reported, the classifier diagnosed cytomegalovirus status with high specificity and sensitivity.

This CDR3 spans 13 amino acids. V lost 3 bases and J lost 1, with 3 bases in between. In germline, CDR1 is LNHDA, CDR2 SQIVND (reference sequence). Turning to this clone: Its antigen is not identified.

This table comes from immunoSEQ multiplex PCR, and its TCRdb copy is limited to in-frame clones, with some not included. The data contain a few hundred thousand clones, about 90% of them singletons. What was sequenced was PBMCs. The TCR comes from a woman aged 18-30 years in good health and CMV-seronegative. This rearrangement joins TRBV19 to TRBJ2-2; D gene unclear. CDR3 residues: CASSIQNTGELFF. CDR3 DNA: TGTGCCAGTAGTATTCAGAACACCGGGGAGCTGTTTTTT.